The sequence of this TCR beta chain was determined in a study of T cells in Graves' hyperthyroidism and ophthalmopathy. Newly diagnosed hyperthyroidism patients aged 18 to 65 years had disease lasting under 2 months. Researchers barred patients who had uncontrolled infection, other autoimmune disease, pregnancy or lactation. This clonotype appeared a single time. As yet, its antigen is unknown. Whole-study findings and limits: Blood also held most thyroid clonotypes expanded beyond 0.001. Stable hyperthyroidism was told apart from ophthalmopathy by a model built on 13 V-J features.

Regions amplified from RNA transcripts were the TCR beta CDR3 regions. With the HTBI primer set, the TCR CDR3 went through a first round of RT-PCR. TCRdb re-called the multiplex PCR reads with MiXCR, one entry per CDR3 protein. The sample lists 600,000 or so distinct CDR3 sequences, around 42% occurring once. CDR1 and CDR2 from the germline V gene are ENHRY and SYGVKD. This CDR3 is 14 amino acids long. Between the trimmed V and J ends, which lost 7 bases and 5 bases, there was a span of 17 bases. The sequenced sample was peripheral blood or thyroid tissue (not recorded which). The sequence came from a woman aged 18-29 years with Graves' hyperthyroidism. The rearrangement joins TRBV10-3 to TRBJ2-5; D is possibly TRBD1 (5 bases). The CDR3 here is CAINKERKGETQYF. In DNA, the CDR3 is TGTGCCATCAACAAGGAAAGGAAGGGGGAGACCCAGTACTTC.